This TCR beta chain was sequenced during a study of blood T cell repertoires in COVID-19. The wider study: Whether acute or convalescent, the COVID-19 samples came from the United States, Italy and Spain.

TCRdb's table, derived via immunoSEQ multiplex PCR, lists solely in-frame clones and lacks some. The sample consists of tens of thousands of clones, approximately 91% of them appearing once. V lost 3 bases, J lost 5 bases, and 10 bases stayed unmatched. There are 16 residues in the CDR3. The germline gives CDR1 ENHRY, CDR2 SYGVKD. The sequence came from a man aged 70 or older with acute or convalescent COVID-19. The rearrangement joins TRBV10-3 to TRBJ2-7; TRBD2 matches 10 bases. Sequencing was carried out using peripheral blood. CDR3 in DNA: TGTGCCATCAGTGACTCTGGAGGACTAGCGGCCAACGAGCAGTACTTC. It translates to CAISDSGGLAANEQYF.